This entry concerns a single TCR beta chain. The sample originates from a study of T-cell reconstitution after alpha-beta-depleted transplantation in children. Preparing the TCRbeta library involved the use of unique molecular identifiers. TCRdb re-called the PCR reads through MiXCR, storing one row per CDR3 protein. The table shows under 350,000 distinct CDR3 sequences, with 9.9% occurring only once. With V trimmed by 3 bases and J by 0 bases, 7 bases remained unmatched. This CDR3 region has 18 residues. Germline V CDR1 and CDR2: ENHRY, SYGVKD. The sample was PBMCs from the stem cell graft donor, taken from the stem cell graft. The origin of this receptor is a human donor who donated a stem cell graft to a child with SCID. The rearrangement links TRBV10-3 to TRBJ2-1, with 11 bases identical to TRBD2. The CDR3 region has the DNA TGTGCCATCAGTGAATCTAGCGGGGGGATGCTCTCCTACAATGAGCAGTTCTTC. This translates into CAISESSGGMLSYNEQFF.